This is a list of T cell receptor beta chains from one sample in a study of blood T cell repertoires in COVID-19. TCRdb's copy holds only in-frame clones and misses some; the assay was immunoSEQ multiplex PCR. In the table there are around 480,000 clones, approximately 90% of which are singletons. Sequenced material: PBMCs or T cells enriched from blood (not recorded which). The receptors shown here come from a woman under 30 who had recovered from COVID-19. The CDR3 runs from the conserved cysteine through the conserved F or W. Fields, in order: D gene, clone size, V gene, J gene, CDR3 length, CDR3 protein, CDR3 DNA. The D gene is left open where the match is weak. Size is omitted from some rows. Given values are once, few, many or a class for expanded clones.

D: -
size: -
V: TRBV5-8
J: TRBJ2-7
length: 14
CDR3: CASSWQGISYEQYF
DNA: TGTGCCAGCAGCTGGCAGGGGATTTCCTACGAGCAGTACTTC

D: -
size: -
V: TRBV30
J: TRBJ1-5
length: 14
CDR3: CAWSEPGRNQPQHF
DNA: TGTGCCTGGAGTGAGCCCGGGAGAAATCAGCCCCAGCATTTT

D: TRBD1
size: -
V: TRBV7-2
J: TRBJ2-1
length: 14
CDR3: CASSPTGTGNEQFF
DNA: TGTGCCAGCAGCCCAACCGGGACAGGGAACGAGCAGTTCTTC

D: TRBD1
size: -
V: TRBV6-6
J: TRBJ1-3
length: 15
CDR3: CASSRDRAIENTIYF
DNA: TGTGCCAGCAGCCGGGACAGGGCCATAGAAAACACCATATATTTT

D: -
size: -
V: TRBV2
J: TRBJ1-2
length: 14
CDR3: CASSEGTGSDGYTF
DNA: TGTGCCAGCAGTGAGGGAACAGGGTCGGATGGCTACACCTTC

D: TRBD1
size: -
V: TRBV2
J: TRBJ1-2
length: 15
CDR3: CASSPGTALNYGYTF
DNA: TGTGCCAGCAGCCCCGGGACAGCCCTTAACTATGGCTACACCTTC

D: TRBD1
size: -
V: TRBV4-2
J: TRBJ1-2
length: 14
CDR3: CASSWGQVDYGYTF
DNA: TGTGCCAGCAGCTGGGGACAGGTTGACTATGGCTACACCTTC

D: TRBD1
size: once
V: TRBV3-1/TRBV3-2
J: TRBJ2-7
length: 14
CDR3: CASTRGQGPYEQYF
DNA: TGTGCCAGCACCCGGGGACAGGGACCTTACGAGCAGTACTTC

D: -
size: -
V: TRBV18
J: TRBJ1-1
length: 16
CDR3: CASSPFEGIVSTEAFF
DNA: TGTGCCAGCTCCCCGTTTGAGGGAATCGTGAGTACTGAAGCTTTCTTT

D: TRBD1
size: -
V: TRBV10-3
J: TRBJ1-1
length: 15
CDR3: CAISDPWRGPTGAFF
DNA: TGTGCCATCAGTGACCCCTGGAGGGGGCCCACAGGAGCTTTCTTT

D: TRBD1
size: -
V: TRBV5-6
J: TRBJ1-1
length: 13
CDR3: CASGGQGSTEAFF
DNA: TGTGCCAGCGGCGGACAGGGGAGCACTGAAGCTTTCTTT

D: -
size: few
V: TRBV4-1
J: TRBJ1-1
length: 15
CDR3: CASTPGGSLNTEAFF
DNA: TGCGCCAGCACCCCGGGGGGTTCTTTGAACACTGAAGCTTTCTTT

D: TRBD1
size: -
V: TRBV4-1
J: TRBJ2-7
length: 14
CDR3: CVSSSPDRTYEQYF
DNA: TGCGTCAGCAGCTCTCCGGACAGGACCTACGAGCAGTACTTC

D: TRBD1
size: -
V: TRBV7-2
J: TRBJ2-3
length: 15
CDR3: CASSLVVRGTDTQYF
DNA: TGTGCCAGCAGCTTAGTTGTCAGGGGGACAGATACGCAGTATTTT

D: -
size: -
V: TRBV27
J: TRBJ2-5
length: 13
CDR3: CASARGFGETQYF
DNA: TGTGCTAGCGCTCGAGGGTTTGGGGAGACCCAGTACTTC

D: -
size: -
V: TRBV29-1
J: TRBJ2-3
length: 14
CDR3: CSVQEPTSTDTQYF
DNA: TGCAGCGTACAGGAACCTACTAGCACAGATACGCAGTATTTT

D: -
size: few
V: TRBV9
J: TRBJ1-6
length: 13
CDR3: CASSARGGSPLHF
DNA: TGTGCCAGCAGCGCCCGAGGAGGTTCACCCCTCCACTTT

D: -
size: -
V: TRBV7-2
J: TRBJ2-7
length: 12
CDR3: CASRGQNYEQYF
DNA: TGTGCCAGCAGAGGACAGAACTACGAGCAGTACTTC

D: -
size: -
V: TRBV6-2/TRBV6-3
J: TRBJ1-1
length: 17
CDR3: CASSYSTGGRGRTEAFF
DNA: TGTGCCAGCAGTTACTCGACCGGGGGGAGAGGCCGCACTGAAGCTTTCTTT

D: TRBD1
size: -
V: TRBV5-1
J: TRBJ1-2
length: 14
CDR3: CASALLTGGYGYTF
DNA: TGCGCCAGCGCCCTCTTGACAGGGGGCTATGGCTACACCTTC

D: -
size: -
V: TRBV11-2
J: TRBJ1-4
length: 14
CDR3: CASSPDRINEKLFF
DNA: TGTGCCAGCAGCCCCGACAGGATTAATGAAAAACTGTTTTTT

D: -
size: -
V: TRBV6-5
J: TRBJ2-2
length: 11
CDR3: CASRRRGELFF
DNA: TGTGCCAGTAGGAGGAGGGGGGAGCTGTTTTTT

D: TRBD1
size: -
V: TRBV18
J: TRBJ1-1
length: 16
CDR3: CASSPQQGFMNTEAFF
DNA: TGTGCCAGCTCACCTCAACAGGGGTTCATGAACACTGAAGCTTTCTTT

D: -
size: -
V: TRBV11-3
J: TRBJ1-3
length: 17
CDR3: CASSTTLGGASGNTIYF
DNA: TGTGCCAGCAGCACTACCCTTGGAGGGGCGTCTGGAAACACCATATATTTT

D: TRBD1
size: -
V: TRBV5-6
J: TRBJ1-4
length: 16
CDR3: CASSTAPGQGNEKLFF
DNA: TGTGCCAGCAGCACGGCCCCGGGACAGGGCAATGAAAAACTGTTTTTT

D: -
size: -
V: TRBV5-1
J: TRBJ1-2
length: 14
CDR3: CASSLTGQTYGYTF
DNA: TGCGCCAGCAGCTTGACCGGACAGACCTATGGCTACACCTTC

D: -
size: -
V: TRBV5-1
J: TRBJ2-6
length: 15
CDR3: CASSPRAPGANVLTF
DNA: TGCGCCAGCTCACCCAGGGCCCCTGGGGCCAACGTCCTGACTTTC

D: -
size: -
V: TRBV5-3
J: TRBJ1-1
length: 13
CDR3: CARLGWAGTEAFF
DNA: TGTGCCAGATTGGGCTGGGCGGGGACTGAAGCTTTCTTT

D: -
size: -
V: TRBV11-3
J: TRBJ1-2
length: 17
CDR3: CASSLDKRRGDGYGYTF
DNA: TGTGCCAGCAGCTTAGATAAGCGCAGGGGTGACGGCTATGGCTACACCTTC

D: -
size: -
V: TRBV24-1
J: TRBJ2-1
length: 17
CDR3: CATSDQSGQSSYNEQFF
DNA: TGTGCCACCAGTGACCAAAGCGGACAGAGCTCCTACAATGAGCAGTTCTTC

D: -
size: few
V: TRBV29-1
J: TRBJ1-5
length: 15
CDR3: CSVVWSGVGNQPQHF
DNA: TGCAGCGTTGTATGGAGCGGGGTCGGCAATCAGCCCCAGCATTTT

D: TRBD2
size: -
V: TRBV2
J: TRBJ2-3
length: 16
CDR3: CASSKGTTQLTDTQYF
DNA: TGTGCCAGCAGTAAAGGGACTACCCAACTCACAGATACGCAGTATTTT

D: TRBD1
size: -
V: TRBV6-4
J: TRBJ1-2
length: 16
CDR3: CASSVTGALANYGYTF
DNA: TGTGCCAGCAGTGTAACAGGGGCGTTAGCTAACTATGGCTACACCTTC

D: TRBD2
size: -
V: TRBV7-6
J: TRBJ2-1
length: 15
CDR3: CASGLGLAGYNEQFF
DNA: TGTGCCAGCGGCTTAGGGTTAGCGGGGTACAATGAGCAGTTCTTC

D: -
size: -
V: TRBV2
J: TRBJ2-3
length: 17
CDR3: CASSELAAGTGTDTQYF
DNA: TGTGCCAGCAGTGAATTAGCGGCAGGGACGGGAACAGATACGCAGTATTTT

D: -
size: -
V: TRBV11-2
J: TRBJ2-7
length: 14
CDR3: CASSLENFSYEQYF
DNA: TGTGCCAGCAGCCTAGAAAACTTCTCCTACGAGCAGTACTTC

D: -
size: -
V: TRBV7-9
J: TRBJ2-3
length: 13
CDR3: CASTELEADTQYF
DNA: TGTGCCAGCACCGAGCTTGAGGCAGATACGCAGTATTTT

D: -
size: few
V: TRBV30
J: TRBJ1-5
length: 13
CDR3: CAWGSLQNQPQHF
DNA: TGTGCCTGGGGATCTCTTCAGAATCAGCCCCAGCATTTT

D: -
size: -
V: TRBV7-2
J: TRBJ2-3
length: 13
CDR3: CASSLTRGDTQYF
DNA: TGTGCCAGCAGCTTAACCCGGGGGGATACGCAGTATTTT

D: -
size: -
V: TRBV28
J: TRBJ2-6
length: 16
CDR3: CASEARGASGANVLTF
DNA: TGTGCCAGCGAGGCCAGGGGGGCCTCTGGGGCCAACGTCCTGACTTTC

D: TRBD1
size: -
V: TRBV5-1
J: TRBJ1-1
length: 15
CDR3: CASSLDTGENTEAFF
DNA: TGCGCCAGCAGCTTGGATACAGGGGAGAACACTGAAGCTTTCTTT

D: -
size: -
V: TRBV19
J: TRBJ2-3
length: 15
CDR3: CASSIASEGTDTQYF
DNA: TGTGCCAGTAGTATAGCTTCTGAGGGCACAGATACGCAGTATTTT

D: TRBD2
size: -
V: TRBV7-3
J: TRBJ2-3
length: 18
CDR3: CASSLTGTSGVSTDTQYF
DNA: TGTGCCAGCAGCTTAACGGGGACTAGCGGGGTTAGCACAGATACGCAGTATTTT

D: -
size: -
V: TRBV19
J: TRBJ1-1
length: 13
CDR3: CATAAKSNTEAFF
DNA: TGTGCCACCGCGGCAAAATCCAACACTGAAGCTTTCTTT

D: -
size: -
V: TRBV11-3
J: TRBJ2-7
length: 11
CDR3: CASSLGREQYF
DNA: TGTGCCAGCAGCCTCGGGAGAGAGCAGTACTTC

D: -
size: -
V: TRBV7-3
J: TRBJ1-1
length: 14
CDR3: CASSPGGVPGEAFF
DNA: TGTGCCAGCAGCCCGGGGGGGGTCCCGGGTGAAGCTTTCTTT

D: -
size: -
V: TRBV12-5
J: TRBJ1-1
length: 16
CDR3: CASGLGLGQVQTEAFF
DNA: TGTGCTAGTGGTTTGGGGCTGGGGCAGGTACAGACTGAAGCTTTCTTT

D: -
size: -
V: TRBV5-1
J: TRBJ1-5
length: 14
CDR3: CASSLDSLNQPQHF
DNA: TGCGCCAGCAGCTTAGACAGCCTCAATCAGCCCCAGCATTTT

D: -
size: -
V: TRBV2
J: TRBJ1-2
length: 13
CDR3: CASSEFAGNGYTF
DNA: TGTGCCAGCAGTGAATTTGCAGGGAATGGCTACACCTTC

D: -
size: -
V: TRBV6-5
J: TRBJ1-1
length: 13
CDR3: CASSHVRVTEAFF
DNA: TGTGCCAGCAGTCACGTCAGGGTGACTGAAGCTTTCTTT

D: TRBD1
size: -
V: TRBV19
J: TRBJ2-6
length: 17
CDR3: CASSIGQGAAGANVLTF
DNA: TGTGCCAGTAGTATCGGACAGGGGGCAGCAGGGGCCAACGTCCTGACTTTC

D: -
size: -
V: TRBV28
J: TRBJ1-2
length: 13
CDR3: CASSRTALYGYTF
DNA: TGTGCCAGCTCCCGGACAGCTCTCTATGGCTACACCTTC

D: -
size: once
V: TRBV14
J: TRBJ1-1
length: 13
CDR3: CASSQEYGGRAFF
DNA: TGTGCCAGCAGCCAAGAGTACGGGGGACGAGCTTTCTTT

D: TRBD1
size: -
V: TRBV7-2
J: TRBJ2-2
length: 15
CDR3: CAGSGQGVNTGELFF
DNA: TGTGCCGGCTCCGGACAGGGGGTGAACACCGGGGAGCTGTTTTTT